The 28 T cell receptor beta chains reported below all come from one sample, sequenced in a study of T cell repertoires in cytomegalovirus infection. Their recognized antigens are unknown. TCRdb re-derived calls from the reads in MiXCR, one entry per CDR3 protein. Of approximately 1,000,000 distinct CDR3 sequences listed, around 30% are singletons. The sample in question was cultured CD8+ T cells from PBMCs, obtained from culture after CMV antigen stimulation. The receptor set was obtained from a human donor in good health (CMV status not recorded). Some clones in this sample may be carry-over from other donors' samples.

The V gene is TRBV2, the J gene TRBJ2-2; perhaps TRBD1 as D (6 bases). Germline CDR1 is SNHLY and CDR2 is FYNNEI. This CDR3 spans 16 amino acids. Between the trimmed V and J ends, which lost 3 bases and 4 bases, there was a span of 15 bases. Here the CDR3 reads CASSDGTNYPTGELFF. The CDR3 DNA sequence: TGTGCCAGCAGTGATGGGACAAACTACCCCACCGGGGAGCTGTTTTTT. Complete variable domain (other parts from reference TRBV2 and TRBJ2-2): EPEVTQTPSHQVTQMGQEVILRCVPISNHLYFYWYRQILGQKVEFLVSFYNNEISEKSEIFDDQFSVERPDGSNFTLKIRSTKLEDSAMYFCASSDGTNYPTGELFFGEGSRLTVL.

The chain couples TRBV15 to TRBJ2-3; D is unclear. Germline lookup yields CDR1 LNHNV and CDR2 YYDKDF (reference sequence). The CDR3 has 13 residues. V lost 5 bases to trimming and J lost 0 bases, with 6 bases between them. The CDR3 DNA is TGTGCCACCAGCGTTTCCAGCACAGATACGCAGTATTTT. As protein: CATSVSSTDTQYF.

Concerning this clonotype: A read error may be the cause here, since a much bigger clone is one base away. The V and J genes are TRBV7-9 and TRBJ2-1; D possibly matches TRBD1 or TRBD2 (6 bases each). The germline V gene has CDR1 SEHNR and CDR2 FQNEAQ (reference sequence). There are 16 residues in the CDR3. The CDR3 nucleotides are TGTGTCAGCAGCTTAGGAGGGGGGAGCTCCTACAATGAGCAGTTCTTC. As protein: CVSSLGGGSSYNEQFF.

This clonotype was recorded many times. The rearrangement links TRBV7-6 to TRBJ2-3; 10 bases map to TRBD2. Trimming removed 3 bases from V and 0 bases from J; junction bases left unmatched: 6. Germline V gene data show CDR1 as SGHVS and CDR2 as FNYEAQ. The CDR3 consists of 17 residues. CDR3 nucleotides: TGTGCCAGCAGCTTTAGCGGGGGGCAAACTAGCACAGATACGCAGTATTTT. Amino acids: CASSFSGGQTSTDTQYF.

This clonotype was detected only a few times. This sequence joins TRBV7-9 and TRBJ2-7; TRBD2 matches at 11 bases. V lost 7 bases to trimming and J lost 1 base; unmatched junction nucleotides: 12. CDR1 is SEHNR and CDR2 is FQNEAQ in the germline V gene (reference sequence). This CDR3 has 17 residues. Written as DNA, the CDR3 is TGTGCCAGCAACTCCGGGACTAGCGGTTCTGCATCCTACGAGCAGTACGTC. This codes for CASNSGTSGSASYEQYV.

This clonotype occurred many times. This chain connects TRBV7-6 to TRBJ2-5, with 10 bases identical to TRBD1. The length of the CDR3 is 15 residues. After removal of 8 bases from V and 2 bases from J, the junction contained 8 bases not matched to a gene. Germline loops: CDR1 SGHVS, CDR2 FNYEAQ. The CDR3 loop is CASRPGTGDQETQYF. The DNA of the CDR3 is TGTGCCAGCCGGCCCGGGACAGGGGATCAAGAGACCCAGTACTTC.

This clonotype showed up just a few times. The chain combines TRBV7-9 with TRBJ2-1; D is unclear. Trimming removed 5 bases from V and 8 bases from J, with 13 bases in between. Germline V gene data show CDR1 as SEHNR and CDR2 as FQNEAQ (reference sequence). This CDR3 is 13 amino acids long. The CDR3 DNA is TGTGCCAGCAGCCAAGTACGGTCATATGAGCAGTTCTTC. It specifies CASSQVRSYEQFF.

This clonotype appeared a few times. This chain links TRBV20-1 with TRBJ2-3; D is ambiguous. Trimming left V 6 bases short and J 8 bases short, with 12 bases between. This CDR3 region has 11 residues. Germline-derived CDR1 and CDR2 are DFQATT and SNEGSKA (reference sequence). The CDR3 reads CSAILGGTQYF. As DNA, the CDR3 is TGCAGTGCGATTCTAGGCGGTACGCAGTATTTT.

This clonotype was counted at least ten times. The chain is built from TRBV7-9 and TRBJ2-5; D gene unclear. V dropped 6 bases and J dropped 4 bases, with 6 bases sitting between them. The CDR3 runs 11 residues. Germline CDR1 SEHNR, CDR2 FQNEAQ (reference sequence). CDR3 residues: CASRKGETQYF. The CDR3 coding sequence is TGTGCCAGCAGAAAAGGAGAGACCCAGTACTTC.

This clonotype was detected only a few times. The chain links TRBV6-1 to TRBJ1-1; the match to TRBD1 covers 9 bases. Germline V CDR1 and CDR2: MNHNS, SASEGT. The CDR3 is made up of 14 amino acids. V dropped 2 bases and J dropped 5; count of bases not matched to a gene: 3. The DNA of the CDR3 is TGTGCCAGCAGTGAATCCGACAGGGGGACTGAAGCTTTCTTT. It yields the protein CASSESDRGTEAFF.

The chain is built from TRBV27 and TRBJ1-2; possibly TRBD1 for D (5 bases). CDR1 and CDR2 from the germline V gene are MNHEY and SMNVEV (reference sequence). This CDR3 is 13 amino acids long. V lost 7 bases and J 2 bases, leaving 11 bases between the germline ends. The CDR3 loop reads CASTSKGNYGYTF. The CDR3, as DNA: TGTGCCAGCACCTCAAAGGGGAACTATGGCTACACCTTC.

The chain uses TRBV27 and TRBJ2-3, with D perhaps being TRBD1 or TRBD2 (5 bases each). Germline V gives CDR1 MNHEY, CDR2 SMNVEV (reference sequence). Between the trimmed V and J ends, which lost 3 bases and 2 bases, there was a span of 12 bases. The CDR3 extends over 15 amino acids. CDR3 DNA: TGTGCCAGCAGTTTGCTGGGGGATCTCACAGATACGCAGTATTTT. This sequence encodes CASSLLGDLTDTQYF.

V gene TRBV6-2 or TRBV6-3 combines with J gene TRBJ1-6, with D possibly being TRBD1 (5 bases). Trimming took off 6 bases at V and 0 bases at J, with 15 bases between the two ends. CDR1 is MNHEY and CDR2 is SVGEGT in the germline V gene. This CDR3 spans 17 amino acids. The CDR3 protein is CASSQDTMSSYNSPLHF. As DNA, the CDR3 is TGTGCCAGCAGCCAGGACACGATGAGCTCCTATAATTCACCCCTCCACTTT.

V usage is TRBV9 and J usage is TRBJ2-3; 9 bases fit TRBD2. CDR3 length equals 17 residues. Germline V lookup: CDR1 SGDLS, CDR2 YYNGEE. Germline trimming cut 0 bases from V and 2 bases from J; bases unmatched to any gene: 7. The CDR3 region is CASSVDSTSGPTDTQYF. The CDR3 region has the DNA TGTGCCAGCAGCGTAGATTCGACTAGCGGCCCCACAGATACGCAGTATTTT.

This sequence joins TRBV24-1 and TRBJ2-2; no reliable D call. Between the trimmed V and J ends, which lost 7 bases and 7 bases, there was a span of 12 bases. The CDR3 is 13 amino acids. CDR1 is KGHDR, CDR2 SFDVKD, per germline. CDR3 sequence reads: CATSSRAVGELFF. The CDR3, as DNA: TGTGCCACCAGCTCAAGGGCGGTCGGGGAGCTGTTTTTT.

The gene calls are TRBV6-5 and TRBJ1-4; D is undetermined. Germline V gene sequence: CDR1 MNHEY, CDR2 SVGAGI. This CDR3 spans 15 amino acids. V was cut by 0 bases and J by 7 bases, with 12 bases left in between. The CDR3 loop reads CASSYSPDGFEKLFF. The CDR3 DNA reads TGTGCCAGCAGTTACTCTCCCGACGGCTTTGAAAAACTGTTTTTT.

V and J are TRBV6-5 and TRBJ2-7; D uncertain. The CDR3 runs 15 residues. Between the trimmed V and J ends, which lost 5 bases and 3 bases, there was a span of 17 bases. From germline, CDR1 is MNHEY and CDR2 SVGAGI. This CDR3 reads CASSLHATSNYEQYF. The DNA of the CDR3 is TGTGCCAGCAGTCTGCATGCGACGAGCAACTACGAGCAGTACTTC.

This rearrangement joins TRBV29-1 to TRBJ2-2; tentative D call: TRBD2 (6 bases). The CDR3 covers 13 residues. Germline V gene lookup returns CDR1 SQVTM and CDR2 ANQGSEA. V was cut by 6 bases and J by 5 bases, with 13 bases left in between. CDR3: CSVWGVGTGELFF. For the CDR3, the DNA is TGCAGCGTGTGGGGGGTTGGAACCGGGGAGCTGTTTTTT.

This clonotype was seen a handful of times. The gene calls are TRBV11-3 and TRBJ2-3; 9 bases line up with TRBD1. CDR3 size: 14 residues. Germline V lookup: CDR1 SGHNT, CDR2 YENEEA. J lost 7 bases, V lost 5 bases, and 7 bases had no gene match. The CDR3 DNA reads TGTGCCAGCAGCGATCGGGACAGGGATAATACGCAGTATTTT. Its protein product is CASSDRDRDNTQYF. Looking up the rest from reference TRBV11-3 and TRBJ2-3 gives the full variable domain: EAGVVQSPRYKIIEKKQPVAFWCNPISGHNTLYWYLQNLGQGPELLIRYENEEAVDDSQLPKDRFSAERLKGVDSTLKIQPAELGDSAVYLCASSDRDRDNTQYFGPGTRLTVL.

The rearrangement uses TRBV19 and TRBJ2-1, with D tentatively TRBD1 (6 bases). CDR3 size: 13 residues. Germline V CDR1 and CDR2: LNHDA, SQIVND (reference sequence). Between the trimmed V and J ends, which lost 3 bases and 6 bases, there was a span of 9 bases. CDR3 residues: CASSMTGFNEQFF. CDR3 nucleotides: TGTGCCAGTAGTATGACAGGATTCAATGAGCAGTTCTTC. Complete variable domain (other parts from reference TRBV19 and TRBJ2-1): DGGITQSPKYLFRKEGQNVTLSCEQNLNHDAMYWYRQDPGQGLRLIYYSQIVNDFQKGDIAEGYSVSREKKESFPLTVTSAQKNPTAFYLCASSMTGFNEQFFGPGTRLTVL.

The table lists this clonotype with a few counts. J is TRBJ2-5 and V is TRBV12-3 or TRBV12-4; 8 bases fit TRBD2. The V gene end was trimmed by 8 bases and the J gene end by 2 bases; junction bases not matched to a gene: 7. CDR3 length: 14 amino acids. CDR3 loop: CASVERGRQETQYF. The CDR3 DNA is TGTGCCAGCGTGGAGCGGGGGCGTCAAGAGACCCAGTACTTC.

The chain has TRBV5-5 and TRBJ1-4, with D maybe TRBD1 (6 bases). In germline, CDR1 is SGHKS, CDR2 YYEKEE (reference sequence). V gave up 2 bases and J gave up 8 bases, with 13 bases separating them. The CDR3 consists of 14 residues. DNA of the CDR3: TGTGCCAGCAGCTTAAGGGGGAATGAGGAAAAACTGTTTTTT. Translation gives CASSLRGNEEKLFF.

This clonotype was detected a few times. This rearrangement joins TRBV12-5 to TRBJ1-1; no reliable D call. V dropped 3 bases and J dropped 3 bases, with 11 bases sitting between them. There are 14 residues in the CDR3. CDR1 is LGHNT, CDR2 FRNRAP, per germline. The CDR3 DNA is TGTGCTAGTGGTTTTTATCCGGTTCACACTGAAGCTTTCTTT. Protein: CASGFYPVHTEAFF.

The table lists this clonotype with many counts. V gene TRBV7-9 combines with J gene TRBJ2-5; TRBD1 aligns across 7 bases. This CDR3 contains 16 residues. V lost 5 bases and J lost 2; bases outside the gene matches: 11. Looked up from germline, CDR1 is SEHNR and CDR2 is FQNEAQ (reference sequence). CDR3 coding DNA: TGTGCCAGCAGCAACCGGGACAGCGCCCTTCAAGAGACCCAGTACTTC. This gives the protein CASSNRDSALQETQYF.

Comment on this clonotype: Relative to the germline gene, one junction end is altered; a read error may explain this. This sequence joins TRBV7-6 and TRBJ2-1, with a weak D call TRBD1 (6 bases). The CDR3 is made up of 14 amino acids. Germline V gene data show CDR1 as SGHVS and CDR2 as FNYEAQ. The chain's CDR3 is CASSLTLQGGEQFF. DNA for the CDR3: TGTGCTAGCAGCTTAACTCTCCAAGGGGGTGAGCAGTTCTTC.

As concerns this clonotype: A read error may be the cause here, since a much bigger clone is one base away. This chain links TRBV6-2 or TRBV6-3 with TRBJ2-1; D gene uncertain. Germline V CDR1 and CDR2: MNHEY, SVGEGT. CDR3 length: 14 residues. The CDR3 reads CASNYLGRYNEQFF. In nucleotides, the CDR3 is TGTGCCAGCAATTACCTTGGTAGATACAATGAGCAGTTCTTC.

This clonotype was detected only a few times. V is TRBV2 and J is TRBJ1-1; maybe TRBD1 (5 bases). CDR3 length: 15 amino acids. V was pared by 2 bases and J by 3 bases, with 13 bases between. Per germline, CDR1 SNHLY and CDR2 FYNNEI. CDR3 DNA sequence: TGTGCCAGCAGTGAAATGGCAGGGAAGGACACTGAAGCTTTCTTT. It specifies CASSEMAGKDTEAFF.

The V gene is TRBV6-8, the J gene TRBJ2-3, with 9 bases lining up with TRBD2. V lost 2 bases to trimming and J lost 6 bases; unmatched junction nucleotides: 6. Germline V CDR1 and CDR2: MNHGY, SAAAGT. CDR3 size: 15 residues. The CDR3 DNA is TGTGCCAGCAGTTACGCTTCTAGCGGGGCGGATACGCAGTATTTT. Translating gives CASSYASSGADTQYF.